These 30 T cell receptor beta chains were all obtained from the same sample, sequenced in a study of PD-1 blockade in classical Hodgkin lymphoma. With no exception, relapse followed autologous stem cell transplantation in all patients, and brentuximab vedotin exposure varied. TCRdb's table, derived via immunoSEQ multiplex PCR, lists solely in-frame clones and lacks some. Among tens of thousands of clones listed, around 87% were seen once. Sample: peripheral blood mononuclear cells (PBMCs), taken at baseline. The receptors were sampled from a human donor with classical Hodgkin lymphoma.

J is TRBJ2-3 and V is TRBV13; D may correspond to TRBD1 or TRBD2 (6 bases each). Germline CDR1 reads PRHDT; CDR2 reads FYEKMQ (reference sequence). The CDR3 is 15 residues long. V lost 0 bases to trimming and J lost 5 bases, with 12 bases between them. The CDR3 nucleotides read TGTGCCAGCAGCTTAGGCGGGGGCCAAGGAGATACGCAGTATTTT. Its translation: CASSLGGGQGDTQYF.

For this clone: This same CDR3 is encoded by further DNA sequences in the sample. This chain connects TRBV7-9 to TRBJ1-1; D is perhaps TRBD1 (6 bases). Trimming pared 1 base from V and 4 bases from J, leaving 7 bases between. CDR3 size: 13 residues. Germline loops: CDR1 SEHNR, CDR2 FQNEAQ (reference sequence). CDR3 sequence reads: CASSLGGGTEAFF. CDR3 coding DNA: TGTGCCAGCAGCTTAGGAGGGGGCACTGAAGCTTTCTTT.

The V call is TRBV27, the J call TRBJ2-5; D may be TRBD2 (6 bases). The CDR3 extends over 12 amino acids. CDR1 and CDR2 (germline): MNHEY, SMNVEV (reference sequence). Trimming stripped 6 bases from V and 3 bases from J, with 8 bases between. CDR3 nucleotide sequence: TGTGCCAGCAGGGAGGGGAAAGAGACCCAGTACTTC. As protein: CASREGKETQYF.

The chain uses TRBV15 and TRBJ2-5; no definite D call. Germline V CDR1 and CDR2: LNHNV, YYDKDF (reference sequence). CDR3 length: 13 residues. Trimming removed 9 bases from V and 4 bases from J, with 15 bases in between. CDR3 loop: CATRRSSGETQYF. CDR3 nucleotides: TGTGCCACGCGACGGTCCTCAGGAGAGACCCAGTACTTC.

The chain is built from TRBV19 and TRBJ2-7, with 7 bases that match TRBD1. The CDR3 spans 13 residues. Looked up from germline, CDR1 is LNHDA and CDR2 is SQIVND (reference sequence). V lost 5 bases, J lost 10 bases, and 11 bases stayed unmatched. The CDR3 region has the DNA TGTGCCAGTAGTCCACCGGGACAGACGATACAGTACTTC. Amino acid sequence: CASSPPGQTIQYF.

CDR3 sequence: CASSLTSGGWVSPIQSSNEQFF. For the CDR3, the DNA is TGTGCCAGCAGCTTAACGTCGGGTGGGTGGGTGTCTCCAATTCAAAGTTCCAATGAGCAGTTCTTC. The chain combines TRBV7-3 with TRBJ2-1; D not resolved. The V end lost 0 bases, the J end lost 6 bases, and 33 bases lay between the germline ends. The germline V gene encodes CDR1 SGHTA and CDR2 FQGTGA. This CDR3 is built from 22 residues.

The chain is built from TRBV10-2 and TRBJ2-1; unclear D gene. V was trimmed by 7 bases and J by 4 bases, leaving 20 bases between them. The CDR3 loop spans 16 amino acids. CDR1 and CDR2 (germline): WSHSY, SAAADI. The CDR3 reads CASTKSAEAPYNEQFF. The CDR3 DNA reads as TGCGCCAGCACGAAGTCCGCCGAGGCCCCTTACAATGAGCAGTTCTTC.

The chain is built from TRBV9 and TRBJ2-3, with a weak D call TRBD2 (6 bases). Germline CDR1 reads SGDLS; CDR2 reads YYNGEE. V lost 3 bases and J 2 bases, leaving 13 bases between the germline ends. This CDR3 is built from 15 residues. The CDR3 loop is CASSGRSGDTDTQYF. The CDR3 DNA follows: TGTGCCAGCAGCGGGAGGTCGGGGGACACAGATACGCAGTATTTT.

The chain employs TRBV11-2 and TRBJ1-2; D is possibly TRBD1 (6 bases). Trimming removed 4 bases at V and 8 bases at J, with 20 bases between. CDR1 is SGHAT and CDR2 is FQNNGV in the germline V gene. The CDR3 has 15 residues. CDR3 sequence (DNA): TGTGCCAGCAGCTCAACTCCGACAGGCCAAGGAGGCTACACCTTC. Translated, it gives CASSSTPTGQGGYTF.

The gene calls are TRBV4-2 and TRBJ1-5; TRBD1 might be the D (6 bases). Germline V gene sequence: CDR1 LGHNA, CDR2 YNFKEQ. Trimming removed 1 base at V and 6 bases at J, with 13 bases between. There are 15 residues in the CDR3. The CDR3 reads CASSQGDISTQPQHF. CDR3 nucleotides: TGTGCCAGCAGCCAAGGGGACATATCCACTCAGCCCCAGCATTTT.

The CDR3 DNA is TGTGCCAGCAGCTTAGATCCAGCGAACACCGGGGAGCTGTTTTTT. The encoded protein is CASSLDPANTGELFF. The chain employs TRBV11-3 and TRBJ2-2; D gene ambiguous. This CDR3 is built from 15 residues. V was clipped by 0 bases and J by 0 bases, with 5 bases between them. Germline-derived CDR1 and CDR2 are SGHNT and YENEEA.

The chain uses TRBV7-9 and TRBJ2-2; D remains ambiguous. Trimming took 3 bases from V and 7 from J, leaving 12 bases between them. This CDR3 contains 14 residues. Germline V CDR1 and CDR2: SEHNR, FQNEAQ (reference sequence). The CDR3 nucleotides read TGTGCCAGCAGCTTCCTGATTGAACACGGGGAGCTGTTTTTT. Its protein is CASSFLIEHGELFF.

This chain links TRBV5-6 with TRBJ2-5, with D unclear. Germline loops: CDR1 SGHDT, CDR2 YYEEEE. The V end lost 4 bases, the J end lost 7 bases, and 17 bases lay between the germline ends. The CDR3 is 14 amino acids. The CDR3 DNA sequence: TGTGCCAGCAGCCCCCGGGTCAGCTCGGGGACCCAGTACTTC. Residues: CASSPRVSSGTQYF.

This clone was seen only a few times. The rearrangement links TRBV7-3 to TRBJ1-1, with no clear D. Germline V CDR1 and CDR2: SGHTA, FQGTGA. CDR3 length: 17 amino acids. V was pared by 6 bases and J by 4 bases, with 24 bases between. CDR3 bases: TGTGCCAGCAGTTCCCGAATACTAACCAACCCGGGCACTGAAGCTTTCTTT. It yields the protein CASSSRILTNPGTEAFF.

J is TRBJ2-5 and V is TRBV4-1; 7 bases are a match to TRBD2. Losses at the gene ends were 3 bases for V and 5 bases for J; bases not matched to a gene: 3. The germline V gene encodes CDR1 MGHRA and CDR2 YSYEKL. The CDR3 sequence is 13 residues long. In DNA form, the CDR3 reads TGCGCCAGCAGCCAGATCGGGGGGGAGACCCAGTACTTC. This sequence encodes CASSQIGGETQYF.

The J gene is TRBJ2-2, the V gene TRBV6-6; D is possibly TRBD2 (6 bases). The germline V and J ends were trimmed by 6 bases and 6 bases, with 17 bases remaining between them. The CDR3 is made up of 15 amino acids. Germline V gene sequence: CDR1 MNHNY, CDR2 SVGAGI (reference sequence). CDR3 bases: TGTGCCAGCAGAGCTAGCGAGGGGCGGTCCGGGGAGCTGTTTTTT. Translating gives CASRASEGRSGELFF.

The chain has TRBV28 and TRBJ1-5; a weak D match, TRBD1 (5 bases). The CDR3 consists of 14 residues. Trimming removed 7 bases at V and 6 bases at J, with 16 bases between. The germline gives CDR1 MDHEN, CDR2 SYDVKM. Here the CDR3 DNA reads TGTGCCAGCACCTTGACCCAGGGTACTCAGCCCCAGCATTTT. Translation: CASTLTQGTQPQHF.

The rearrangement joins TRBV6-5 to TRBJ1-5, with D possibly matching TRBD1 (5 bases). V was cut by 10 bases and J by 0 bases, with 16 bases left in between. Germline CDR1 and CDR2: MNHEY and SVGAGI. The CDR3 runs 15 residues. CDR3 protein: CATSRDFDSNQPQHF. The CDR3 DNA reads TGTGCCACATCGAGGGACTTTGATAGCAATCAGCCCCAGCATTTT.

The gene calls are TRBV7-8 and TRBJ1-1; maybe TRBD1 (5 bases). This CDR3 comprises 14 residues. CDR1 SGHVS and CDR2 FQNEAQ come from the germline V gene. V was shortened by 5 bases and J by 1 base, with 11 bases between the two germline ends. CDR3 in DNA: TGTGCCAGCAGCCCCAGGGTGGGGAACACTGAAGCTTTCTTT. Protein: CASSPRVGNTEAFF. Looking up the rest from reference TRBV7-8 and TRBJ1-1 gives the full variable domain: GAGVSQSPRYKVAKRGQDVALRCDPISGHVSLFWYQQALGQGPEFLTYFQNEAQLDKSGLPSDRFFAERPEGSVSTLKIQRTQQEDSAVYLCASSPRVGNTEAFFGQGTRLTVV.

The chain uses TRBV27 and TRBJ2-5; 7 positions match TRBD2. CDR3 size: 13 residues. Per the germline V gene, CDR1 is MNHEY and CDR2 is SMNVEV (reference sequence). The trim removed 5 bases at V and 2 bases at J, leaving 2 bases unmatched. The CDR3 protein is CASSGLDQETQYF. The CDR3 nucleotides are TGTGCCAGCAGTGGACTAGATCAAGAGACCCAGTACTTC.

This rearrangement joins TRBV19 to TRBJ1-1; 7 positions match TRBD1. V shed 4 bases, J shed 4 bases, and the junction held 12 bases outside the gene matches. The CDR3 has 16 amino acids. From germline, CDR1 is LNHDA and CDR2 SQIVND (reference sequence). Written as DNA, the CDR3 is TGTGCCAGTAGTACCGCCGGGGAGGGGGCAAGCACTGAAGCTTTCTTT. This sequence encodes CASSTAGEGASTEAFF.

CDR3 protein: CASSMRDTEAFF. CDR3 nucleotides: TGTGCCAGTAGTATGCGAGACACTGAAGCTTTCTTT. The chain is built from TRBV19 and TRBJ1-1, with no clear D. Germline CDR1 LNHDA, CDR2 SQIVND (reference sequence). This CDR3 has 12 amino acids. V was clipped by 3 bases and J by 3 bases, with 5 bases between them.

CDR3 nucleotide sequence: TGTGCCAGCAGCTTTGTAAGGGACAGGGGACCCAGCTCTGGAAACACCATATATTTT. Amino acid sequence: CASSFVRDRGPSSGNTIYF. The chain combines TRBV7-9 with TRBJ1-3, with 10 bases that match TRBD1. CDR3 length: 19 amino acids. The ends lost 3 bases at V and 0 bases at J; junction bases unmatched: 11. Germline V CDR1 and CDR2: SEHNR, FQNEAQ (reference sequence). Filled out from reference TRBV7-9 and TRBJ1-3, the complete variable domain reads DTGVSQNPRHKITKRGQNVTFRCDPISEHNRLYWYRQTLGQGPEFLTYFQNEAQLEKSRLLSDRFSAERPKGSFSTLEIQRTEQGDSAMYLCASSFVRDRGPSSGNTIYFGEGSWLTVV.

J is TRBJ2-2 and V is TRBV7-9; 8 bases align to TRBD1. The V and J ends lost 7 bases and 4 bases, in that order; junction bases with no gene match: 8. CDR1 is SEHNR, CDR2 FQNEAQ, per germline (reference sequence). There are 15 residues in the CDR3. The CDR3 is CASNRGQGGTGELFF. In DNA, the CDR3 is TGTGCCAGCAACCGCGGACAGGGAGGCACCGGGGAGCTGTTTTTT.

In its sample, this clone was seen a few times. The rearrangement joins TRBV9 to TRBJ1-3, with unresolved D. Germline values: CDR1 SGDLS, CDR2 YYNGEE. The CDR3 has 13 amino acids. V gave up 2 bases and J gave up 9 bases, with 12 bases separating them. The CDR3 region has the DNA TGTGCCAGCAGCGTCGTACTCGGAGGCACCATATATTTT. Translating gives CASSVVLGGTIYF.

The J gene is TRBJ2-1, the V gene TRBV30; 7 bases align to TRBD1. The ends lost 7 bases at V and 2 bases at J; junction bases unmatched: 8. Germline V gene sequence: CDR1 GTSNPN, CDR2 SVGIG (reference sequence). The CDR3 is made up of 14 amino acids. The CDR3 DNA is TGTGCCTTGGCCCGAGGGGGCGCCTACAATGAGCAGTTCTTC. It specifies CALARGGAYNEQFF.

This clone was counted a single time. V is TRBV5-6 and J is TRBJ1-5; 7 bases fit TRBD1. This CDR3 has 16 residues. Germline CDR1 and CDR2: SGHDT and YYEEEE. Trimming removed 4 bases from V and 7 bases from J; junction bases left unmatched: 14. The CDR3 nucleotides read TGTGCCAGCAGCGCGGAGGGACAGCTCGAAACACAGCCCCAGCATTTT. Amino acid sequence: CASSAEGQLETQPQHF.

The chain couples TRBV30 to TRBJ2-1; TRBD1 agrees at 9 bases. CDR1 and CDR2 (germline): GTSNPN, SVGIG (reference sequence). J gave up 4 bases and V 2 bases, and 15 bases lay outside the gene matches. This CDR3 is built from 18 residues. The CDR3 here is CAWSRDRALRVKYNEQFF. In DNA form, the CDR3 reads TGTGCCTGGAGTCGGGACAGGGCCCTGAGGGTTAAATACAATGAGCAGTTCTTC.

The chain's CDR3 is CASRETGPSGGSQHF. The CDR3 nucleotides are TGTGCCAGCAGGGAGACAGGGCCCTCGGGGGGATCCCAGCATTTT. The chain joins TRBV6-5 to TRBJ1-5, with 7 positions matching TRBD1. The CDR3 has 15 residues. CDR1 is MNHEY, CDR2 SVGAGI, per germline. The V segment lost 6 bases and the J segment 11 bases; nucleotides outside the gene matches: 16.

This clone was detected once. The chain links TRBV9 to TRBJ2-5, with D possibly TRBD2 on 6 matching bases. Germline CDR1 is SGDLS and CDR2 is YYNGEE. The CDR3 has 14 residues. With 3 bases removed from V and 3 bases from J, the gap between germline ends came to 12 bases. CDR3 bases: TGTGCCAGCAGCGAAGGGGACTTCGAAGAGACCCAGTACTTC. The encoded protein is CASSEGDFEETQYF. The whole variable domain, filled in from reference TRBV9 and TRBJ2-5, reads DSGVTQTPKHLITATGQRVTLRCSPRSGDLSVYWYQQSLDQGLQFLIQYYNGEERAKGNILERFSAQQFPDLHSELNLSSLELGDSALYFCASSEGDFEETQYFGPGTRLLVL.